This T cell receptor beta chain was sequenced for a study of T cell changes during pregnancy in multiple sclerosis. Sequencing used immunoSEQ multiplex PCR; TCRdb keeps in-frame clones, though not all of them. The repertoire has some 140,000 clones, roughly 97% of them found once; the top ten carry 0.44%. The germline gives CDR1 MDHEN, CDR2 SYDVKM. Trimming took off 7 bases at V and 4 bases at J, with 6 bases between the two ends. The CDR3 consists of 11 residues. The chain is built from TRBV28 and TRBJ2-3; D might be TRBD2 (5 bases). The receptor was isolated from a female donor with multiple sclerosis, enrolled in a pregnancy study. The sequencing used peripheral blood, collected after pregnancy. In DNA, the CDR3 is TGTGCCAGCACCGGGGCAGATACGCAGTATTTT. Its protein is CASTGADTQYF. The whole variable domain, remainder taken from reference TRBV28 and TRBJ2-3, is DVKVTQSSRYLVKRTGEKVFLECVQDMDHENMFWYRQDPGLGLRLIYFSYDVKMKEKGDIPEGYSVSREKKERFSLILESASTNQTSMYLCASTGADTQYFGPGTRLTVL.